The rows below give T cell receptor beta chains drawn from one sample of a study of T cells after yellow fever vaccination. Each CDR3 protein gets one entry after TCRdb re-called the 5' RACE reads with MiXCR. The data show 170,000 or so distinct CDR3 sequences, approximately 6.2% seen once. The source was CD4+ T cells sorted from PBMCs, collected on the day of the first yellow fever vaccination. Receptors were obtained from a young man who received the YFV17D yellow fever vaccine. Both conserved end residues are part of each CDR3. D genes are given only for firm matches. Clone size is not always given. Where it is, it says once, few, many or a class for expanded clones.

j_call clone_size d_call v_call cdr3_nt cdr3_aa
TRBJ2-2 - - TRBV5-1 TGCGCCAGCAGCCCGGACGGCCGTTCACCCGGGGAGCTGTTTTTT CASSPDGRSPGELFF
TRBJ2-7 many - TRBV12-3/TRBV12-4 TGTGCCAGCAGTAACGTGGGCTCCTACGAGCAGTACTTC CASSNVGSYEQYF
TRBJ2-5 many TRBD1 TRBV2 TGTGCCAGCAGTGGTTCAGGGGGCAAGGAGACCCAGTACTTC CASSGSGGKETQYF
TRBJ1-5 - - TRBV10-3 TGTGCCATCAGTGGACTCAGGGCGGGCCAGCCCCAGCATTTT CAISGLRAGQPQHF
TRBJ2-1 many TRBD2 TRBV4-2 TGTGCCAGCAGCCAAGAAGGGACTAGCGGGGGGGGTGAGCAGTTCTTC CASSQEGTSGGGEQFF
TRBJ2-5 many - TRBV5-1 TGCGCCAGCAGCTTGATTCCTACATTCGAAGAGACCCAGTACTTC CASSLIPTFEETQYF
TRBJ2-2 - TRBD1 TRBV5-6 TGTGCCAGCAGCGAAGCCGGGACAGGGTACCCCGGGGAGCTGTTTTTT CASSEAGTGYPGELFF
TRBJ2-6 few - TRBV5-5 TGTGCCAGCAGCTGGGGGGTATCTGGGGCCAACGTCCTGACTTTC CASSWGVSGANVLTF
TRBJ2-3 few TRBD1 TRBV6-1 TGTGCCAGCAGTGAGACAGGGACCCGCACAGATACGCAGTATTTT CASSETGTRTDTQYF
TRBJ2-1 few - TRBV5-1 TGCGCCAGCAGCTTGTTGGGTGTTTCCTACAATGAGCAGTTCTTC CASSLLGVSYNEQFF
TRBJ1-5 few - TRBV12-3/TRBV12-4 TGTGCCAGCAGTTTAAAAAGGTGGGGAGATAGCAATCAGCCCCAGCATTTT CASSLKRWGDSNQPQHF
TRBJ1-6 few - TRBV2 TGTGCCAGCAGCCCTGGACAGTCGTACAATTCACCCCTCCACTTT CASSPGQSYNSPLHF
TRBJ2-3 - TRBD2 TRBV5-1 TGCGCCAGCAGCATCGCTACTAGCGGGGGGGCCCAAGATACGCAGTATTTT CASSIATSGGAQDTQYF
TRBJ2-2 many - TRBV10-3 TGTGCCATACGGGGAGTGGCCGCCACCGGGGAGCTGTTTTTT CAIRGVAATGELFF
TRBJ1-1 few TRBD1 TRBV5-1 TGCGCCAGCAGCTTGGGGGGACCAGGGGGGACGACTGAAGCTTTCTTT CASSLGGPGGTTEAFF
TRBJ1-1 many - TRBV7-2 TGTGCCAGCAGCTTAGGGGGCCCCAATTGGGCAGGGAAAAACCCTGAAGCTTTCTTT CASSLGGPNWAGKNPEAFF
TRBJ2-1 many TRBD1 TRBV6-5 TGTGCCAGCAGTTCCACAGGGGGCTCCTACAATGAGCAGTTCTTC CASSSTGGSYNEQFF
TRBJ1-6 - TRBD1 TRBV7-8 TGTGCCAGCAGCTGGGACAGGGAATCACCCCTCCACTTT CASSWDRESPLHF
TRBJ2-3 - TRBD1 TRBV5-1 TGCGCCAGCAGCACGGGGACAGGGGGTTCGACAGATACGCAGTATTTT CASSTGTGGSTDTQYF
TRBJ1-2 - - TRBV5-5 TGTGCCAGCAGCTTCCGGGACACCAAGTTAATCCCCTATGGCTACACCTTC CASSFRDTKLIPYGYTF
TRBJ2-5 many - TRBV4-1 TGCGCCAGCAGCCAACCGACTCGGGGAGAGACCCAGTACTTC CASSQPTRGETQYF
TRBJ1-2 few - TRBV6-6 TGTGCCAGCATCTTGGGGCGTAACTATGGCTACACCTTC CASILGRNYGYTF
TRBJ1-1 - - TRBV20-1 TGCAGTGCGTTGGTCCTACCGAACACTGAAGCTTTCTTT CSALVLPNTEAFF
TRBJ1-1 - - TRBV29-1 TGCAGCGGGGCGAGCACTGAAGCTTTCTTT CSGASTEAFF
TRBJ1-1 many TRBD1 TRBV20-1 TGCAGTGCTAGATCCGGGACAGCCCAGGAAGCTTTCTTT CSARSGTAQEAFF
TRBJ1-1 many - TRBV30 TGTGCCTGGAGCCCGGAGGTAGGGAGTGAAGCTTTCTTT CAWSPEVGSEAFF
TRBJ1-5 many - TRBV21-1 TGTGCCAGCATCGACGGCGGGGCCCAGCCCCAGCATTTT CASIDGGAQPQHF
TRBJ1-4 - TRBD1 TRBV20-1 TGCAGTGCTAGAGTCGGAGGGGGCGATGAAAAACTGTTTTTT CSARVGGGDEKLFF
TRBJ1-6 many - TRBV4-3 TGCGCCAGCAGCCAAGATCTTAGGGGAGGGGCCTATAATTCACCCCTCCACTTT CASSQDLRGGAYNSPLHF